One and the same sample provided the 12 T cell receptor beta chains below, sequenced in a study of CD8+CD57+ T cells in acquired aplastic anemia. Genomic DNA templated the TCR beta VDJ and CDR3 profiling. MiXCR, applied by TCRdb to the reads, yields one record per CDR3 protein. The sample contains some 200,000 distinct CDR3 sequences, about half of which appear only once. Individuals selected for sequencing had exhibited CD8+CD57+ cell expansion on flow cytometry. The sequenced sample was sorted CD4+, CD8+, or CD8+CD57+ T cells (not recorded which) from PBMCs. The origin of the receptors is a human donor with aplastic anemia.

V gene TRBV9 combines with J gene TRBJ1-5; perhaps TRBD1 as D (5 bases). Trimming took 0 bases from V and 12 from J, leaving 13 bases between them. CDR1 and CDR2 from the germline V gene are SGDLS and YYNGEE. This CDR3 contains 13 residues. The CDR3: CASSVAGGSSQHF. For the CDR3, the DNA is TGTGCCAGCAGCGTAGCTGGGGGGTCGAGCCAGCATTTT.

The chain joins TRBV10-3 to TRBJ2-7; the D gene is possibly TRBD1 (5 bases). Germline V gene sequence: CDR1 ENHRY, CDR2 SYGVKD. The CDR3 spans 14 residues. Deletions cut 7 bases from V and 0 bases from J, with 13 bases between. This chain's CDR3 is CAITQGETSYEQYV. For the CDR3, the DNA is TGTGCCATCACCCAAGGGGAAACCTCCTACGAGCAGTACGTC.

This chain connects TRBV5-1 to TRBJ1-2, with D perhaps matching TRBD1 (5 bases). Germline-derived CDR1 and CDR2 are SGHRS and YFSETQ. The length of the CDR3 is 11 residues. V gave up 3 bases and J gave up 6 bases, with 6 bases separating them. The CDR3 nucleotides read TGCGCCAGCAGCTGGGGGGATGGCTACACCTTC. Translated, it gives CASSWGDGYTF.

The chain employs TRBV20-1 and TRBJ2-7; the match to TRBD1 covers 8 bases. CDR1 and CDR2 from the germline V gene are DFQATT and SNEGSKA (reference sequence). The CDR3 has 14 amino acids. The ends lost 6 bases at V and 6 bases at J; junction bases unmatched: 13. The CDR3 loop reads CSAGWTGRIGEQYF. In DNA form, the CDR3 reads TGCAGTGCCGGCTGGACAGGGAGGATAGGCGAGCAGTACTTC.

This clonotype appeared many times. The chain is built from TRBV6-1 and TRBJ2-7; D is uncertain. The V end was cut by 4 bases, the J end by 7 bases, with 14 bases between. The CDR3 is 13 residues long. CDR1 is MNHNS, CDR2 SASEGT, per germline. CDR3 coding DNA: TGTGCCAGCAGTGCCACCCGAGAACTGGAGCAGTACTTC. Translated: CASSATRELEQYF.

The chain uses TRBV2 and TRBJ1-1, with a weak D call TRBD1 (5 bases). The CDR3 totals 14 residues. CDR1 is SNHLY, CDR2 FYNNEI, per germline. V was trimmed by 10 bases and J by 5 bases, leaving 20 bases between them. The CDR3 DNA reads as TGTGCCACCAAAGGTGGTGAGGGGAAGACTGAAGCTTTCTTT. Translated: CATKGGEGKTEAFF.

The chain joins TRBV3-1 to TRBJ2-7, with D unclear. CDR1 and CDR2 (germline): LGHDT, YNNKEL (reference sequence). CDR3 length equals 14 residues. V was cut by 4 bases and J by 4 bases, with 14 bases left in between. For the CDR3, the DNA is TGTGCCAGCAGCCCCCACATCGGGCCTTACGAGCAGTACTTC. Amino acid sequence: CASSPHIGPYEQYF.

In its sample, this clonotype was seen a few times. CDR3 coding DNA: TGTGCCAGCAGCGTTGGCCAGGGCTCTAATGAGCAGTTCTTC. It yields the protein CASSVGQGSNEQFF. This sequence joins TRBV9 and TRBJ2-1; a weak D match, TRBD1 (5 bases). Trimming left V 2 bases short and J 7 bases short, with 13 bases between. Germline V gives CDR1 SGDLS, CDR2 YYNGEE. This CDR3 is built from 14 residues. Full variable domain (missing parts from reference TRBV9 and TRBJ2-1): DSGVTQTPKHLITATGQRVTLRCSPRSGDLSVYWYQQSLDQGLQFLIQYYNGEERAKGNILERFSAQQFPDLHSELNLSSLELGDSALYFCASSVGQGSNEQFFGPGTRLTVL.

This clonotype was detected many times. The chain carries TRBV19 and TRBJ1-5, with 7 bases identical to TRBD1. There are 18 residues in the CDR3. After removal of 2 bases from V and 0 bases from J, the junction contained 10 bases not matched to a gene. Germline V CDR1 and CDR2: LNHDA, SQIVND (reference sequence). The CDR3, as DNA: TGTGCCAGTAGTATATCAGGACAGGATCGTATTAGCAATCAGCCCCAGCATTTT. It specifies CASSISGQDRISNQPQHF.

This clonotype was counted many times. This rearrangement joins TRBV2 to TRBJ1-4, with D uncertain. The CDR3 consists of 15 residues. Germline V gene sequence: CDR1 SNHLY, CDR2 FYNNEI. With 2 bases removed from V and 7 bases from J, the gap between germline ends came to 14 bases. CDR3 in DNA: TGTGCCAGCAGTGAATTTCCAGCGCGGGGTGAAAAACTGTTTTTT. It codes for CASSEFPARGEKLFF.

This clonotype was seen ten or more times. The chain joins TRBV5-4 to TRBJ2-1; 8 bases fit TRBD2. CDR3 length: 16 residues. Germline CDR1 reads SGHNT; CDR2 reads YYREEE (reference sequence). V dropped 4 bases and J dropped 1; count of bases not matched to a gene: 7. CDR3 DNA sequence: TGTGCCAGCAGCCCGGGACTAGGGCGGTCCTACAATGAGCAGTTCTTC. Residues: CASSPGLGRSYNEQFF.

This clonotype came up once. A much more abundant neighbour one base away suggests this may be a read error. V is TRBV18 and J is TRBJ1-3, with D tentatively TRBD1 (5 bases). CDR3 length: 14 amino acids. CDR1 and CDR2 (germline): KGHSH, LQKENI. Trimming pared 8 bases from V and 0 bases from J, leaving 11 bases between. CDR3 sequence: CASTGHTSGNTIYF. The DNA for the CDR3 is TGTGCCAGCACCGGACATACCTCTGGAAACACCATATATTTT.